The 14 T cell receptor beta chains below all came from one sample that was sequenced in a study of identical twins. TCRdb re-called the 5' RACE reads through MiXCR, storing one row per CDR3 protein. This table has about 890,000 distinct CDR3 sequences, 12% appearing once. The same specimen was also included in a second study, on yellow fever vaccine responses in identical twins.

The sequencing input was PBMCs. The receptors originated from a woman between 18 and 29 years old in good health.

This chain connects TRBV4-1 to TRBJ2-5; the D gene is possibly TRBD1 (6 bases). Trimming stripped 5 bases from V and 4 bases from J, with 14 bases between. Germline CDR1 and CDR2: MGHRA and YSYEKL. CDR3 length: 14 residues. This chain's CDR3 is CASSRTAQGETQYF. The CDR3, as DNA: TGCGCCAGCAGCAGGACAGCCCAAGGAGAGACCCAGTACTTC.

The chain is built from TRBV6-1 and TRBJ2-3; 8 bases match TRBD1. Germline-derived CDR1 and CDR2 are MNHNS and SASEGT. Unmatched junction bases numbered 7, after V lost 2 bases and J lost 6 bases. The CDR3 totals 15 residues. The DNA for the CDR3 is TGTGCCAGCAGTGAAATGGGACAGGCAGGGGATACGCAGTATTTT. It encodes CASSEMGQAGDTQYF.

This clonotype has a handful of counts. The chain recombines TRBV5-1 with TRBJ1-1; 9 nucleotides align to TRBD1. The junction had 4 bases not matched to a gene; V was cut back by 3 bases and J by 1 base. Per the germline V gene, CDR1 is SGHRS and CDR2 is YFSETQ. The CDR3 sequence is 15 residues long. CDR3 coding DNA: TGCGCCAGCAGCTGGGGGACAGGGACGAACACTGAAGCTTTCTTT. Its translation is CASSWGTGTNTEAFF.

This rearrangement joins TRBV18 to TRBJ2-1, with 7 positions matching TRBD1. CDR1 is KGHSH and CDR2 is LQKENI in the germline V gene. J gave up 8 bases and V 4 bases, and 11 bases lay outside the gene matches. The CDR3 length is 15 residues. CDR3 in amino acids: CASSRHGTAGDEQFF. CDR3 nucleotides: TGTGCCAGCTCACGCCATGGGACAGCTGGGGATGAGCAGTTCTTC. The whole variable domain, remainder taken from reference TRBV18 and TRBJ2-1, is NAGVMQNPRHLVRRRGQEARLRCSPMKGHSHVYWYRQLPEEGLKFMVYLQKENIIDESGMPKERFSAEFPKEGPSILRIQQVVRGDSAAYFCASSRHGTAGDEQFFGPGTRLTVL.

The chain uses TRBV15 and TRBJ2-7; tentative D call: TRBD1 (5 bases). The CDR3 has 12 residues. Trimming took off 0 bases at V and 12 bases at J, with 12 bases between the two ends. Looked up from germline, CDR1 is LNHNV and CDR2 is YYDKDF (reference sequence). The CDR3 nucleotides read TGTGCCACCAGCAGAGATGTTGGGGCCCGGTACGTC. Amino acids: CATSRDVGARYV.

This clonotype appeared a few times. The chain is built from TRBV15 and TRBJ2-1, with TRBD2 matching 12 bases. J gave up 8 bases and V 8 bases, and 4 bases lay outside the gene matches. The CDR3 consists of 13 residues. Germline V gives CDR1 LNHNV, CDR2 YYDKDF (reference sequence). DNA of the CDR3: TGTGCCACCGGACTAGCGGGATCCGATGAGCAGTTCTTC. This gives the protein CATGLAGSDEQFF.

This chain connects TRBV10-3 to TRBJ1-2; D remains ambiguous. V lost 5 bases and J lost 2, with 9 bases in between. The CDR3 consists of 13 residues. CDR1 and CDR2 (germline): ENHRY, SYGVKD. CDR3 sequence: CAISTRPNYGYTF. CDR3 sequence (DNA): TGTGCCATCAGTACCCGACCGAACTATGGCTACACCTTC.

In this sample, this clonotype turned up a few times. V is TRBV7-7 and J is TRBJ1-5; tentative D call: TRBD1 (5 bases). With 6 bases removed from V and 6 bases from J, the gap between germline ends came to 12 bases. The CDR3 is made up of 13 amino acids. Germline values: CDR1 SSHAT, CDR2 FNYEAQ (reference sequence). The CDR3 DNA sequence: TGTGCCAGCAGTCCACAGGAAGGTCAGCCCCAGCATTTT. The encoded protein is CASSPQEGQPQHF.

V is TRBV5-5 and J is TRBJ1-2; D may be TRBD1 (6 bases). The CDR3 loop spans 13 amino acids. The germline CDR1 and CDR2 sequences are SGHKS and YYEKEE (reference sequence). V was clipped by 1 base and J by 7 bases, with 11 bases between them. The DNA for the CDR3 is TGTGCCAGCAGCTTGCGTCCAGGGGCTGGCTACACCTTC. Amino acids: CASSLRPGAGYTF.

The chain is built from TRBV7-9 and TRBJ2-1; 9 bases align to TRBD1. After removal of 5 bases from V and 2 bases from J, the junction contained 4 bases not matched to a gene. Germline CDR1 reads SEHNR; CDR2 reads FQNEAQ (reference sequence). This CDR3 is 15 amino acids long. This CDR3 reads CASSTRDRAYNEQFF. CDR3 bases: TGTGCCAGCAGCACCCGGGACAGGGCCTACAATGAGCAGTTCTTC.

This clonotype has just a few counts. This sequence joins TRBV12-3 or TRBV12-4 and TRBJ2-1, with TRBD2 as a possible D gene (5 bases). The CDR3 loop spans 13 amino acids. Trimming pared 3 bases from V and 5 bases from J, leaving 8 bases between. CDR3 sequence: CASSFAGDNEQFF. CDR3 coding DNA: TGTGCCAGCAGTTTCGCCGGGGACAATGAGCAGTTCTTC.

The V call is TRBV6-5, the J call TRBJ2-6, with no clear D. V was clipped by 0 bases and J by 0 bases, with 6 bases between them. The CDR3 has 16 amino acids. Germline assignment: CDR1 MNHEY and CDR2 SVGAGI. The DNA for the CDR3 is TGTGCCAGCAGTTACTCACCCTTCTCTGGGGCCAACGTCCTGACTTTC. Its translation is CASSYSPFSGANVLTF.

This clonotype has more than one count but fewer than ten. The V gene is TRBV2, the J gene TRBJ2-2; 9 nucleotides match TRBD1. With V trimmed by 8 bases and J by 5 bases, 9 bases remained unmatched. This CDR3 contains 15 residues. Germline loops: CDR1 SNHLY, CDR2 FYNNEI. The CDR3 DNA reads as TGTGCCAGCTCCGCAGGGACAGGGATTACCGGGGAGCTGTTTTTT. This codes for CASSAGTGITGELFF.

This clonotype was seen at least ten times. CDR3 nucleotide sequence: TGCGCCAGCCAGGCCAGTGGCGGGAGCTACAATGAGCAGTTCTTC. This codes for CASQASGGSYNEQFF. The chain combines TRBV5-1 with TRBJ2-1; 7 nucleotides line up with TRBD2. Germline V gene lookup returns CDR1 SGHRS and CDR2 YFSETQ. The V and J ends lost 7 bases and 3 bases, in that order; junction bases with no gene match: 10. The CDR3 runs to 15 residues.